This note documents a single T cell receptor beta chain sequence. The target of this receptor is not known. Within one base of it there is no much larger clone, and no base qualities were kept. FACS was used to sort CD4+ or CD8+ cells into naive T cells, defined as CD45RA+, and memory T cells, defined as CD45RO+. A couple of healthy control subjects provided the T cells used for TCR sequencing. For the mixed lymphocyte reactions, sorted T cell subsets left unstimulated acted as baseline controls. The Qiagen DNeasy Blood & Tissue Kit was used for extraction of genomic DNA. This sample is drawn from a study of regulatory dendritic cells for organ transplantation (dated by TCRdb to about 2017). With regard to the full study: The TCRbeta repertoires of sorted naive and memory CD4+ and CD8+ T cells were sequenced before and after allostimulation with regulatory or mature dendritic cells. General study outcomes and caveats: Repertoires were highly diverse in naive CD4+ and CD8+ T cells, less diverse in memory cells, and most oligoclonal in memory CD8+ cells. The authors pointed out considerable heterogeneity between individuals in the alloreactive memory CD8+ T cell pool, and only two subjects were sequenced. Among the resting subsets, memory CD8+ T cells contained the most alloreactive TCR clonotypes. In both subjects, allostimulation led to expansion of memory CD8+ clones, though the expansion induced by regulatory dendritic cells appeared to be more limited than that induced by mature dendritic cells.

Multiplexed two-step PCR with Vbeta-specific forward primers and Jbeta-specific reverse primers was used to amplify TCRbeta CDR3 regions. Through the immunoSEQ service, TCRbeta libraries were sequenced on an Illumina instrument. In the source study's methods: IMGT annotation was used to assign V, D and J genes, and synthetic CDR3 analogues were used to correct counts for multiplex PCR bias. In the immunoSEQ Analyzer, repertoire clonality was calculated as one minus normalized Shannon entropy. Fisher's exact test with Benjamini-Hochberg false discovery rate control was used to define clonal expansion, with two-tailed P<0.01. TCRdb obtained this table from immuneACCESS and retained in-frame rearrangements with V and J assigned. These tables miss some clones; where compared with another copy, unresolved V genes account for less than half of the shortfall, and the remainder is unexplained. D and trimming come from the DNA, and the V and J calls and clone size come from that table. Across this sample there are roughly 28,000 clones, with roughly 80% seen only once. Approximately 0.094% of the sample is taken by the ten largest.

V gives up 8 bases and J gives up 4 bases, and the segment between their germline ends measures 14 bases. Measured from the cysteine to the phenylalanine, the CDR3 is 14 residues long. Here the CDR3 DNA is all that survives: 42 bases in frame from base 1. Per the germline V gene, SGHVS is the CDR1 and FNYEAQ is the CDR2. The TCR originated in a human donor in good health. The chain employs TRBV7-6 and TRBJ2-2, with no confident D gene call. The sequenced sample consisted of naive CD4+ T cells from blood. Per the publication, the cell subset or site label means: CD45RA+ naive T cells. The DNA is as follows: TGTGCCAGCTCCCCTCTTGGGCTCACCGGGGAGCTGTTTTTT. Its translation is CASSPLGLTGELFF.